Listed here are 15 T cell receptor beta chains from one sample, sequenced in a study of T-cell reconstitution after alpha-beta-depleted transplantation in children. The authors prepared the TCRbeta library with unique molecular identifiers. TCRdb reprocessed the PCR reads via MiXCR and lists one record per CDR3 protein. This sample yields about 460,000 distinct CDR3 sequences, of which about 10% are seen a single time; about 2.1% belongs to the top ten. Sequencing used PBMCs, obtained before TCRalphabeta/CD19-depleted stem cell transplant. These receptor sequences come from a child aged 2 to 15 with inherited bone marrow failure, due to receive a stem cell transplant.

This clonotype was seen at least ten times. The chain uses TRBV4-3 and TRBJ2-7; the match to TRBD1 covers 11 bases. The CDR3 is 13 residues long. CDR1 is LGHNA and CDR2 is YSLEER in the germline V gene. V lost 4 bases to trimming and J lost 4 bases; unmatched junction nucleotides: 0. Written as DNA, the CDR3 is TGCGCCAGCAGCCGGGACAGGGGGTACGAGCAGTACTTC. Residues: CASSRDRGYEQYF.

CDR3: CASSWDPRTSSYNEQFF. The DNA for the CDR3 is TGCGCCAGCAGTTGGGACCCCCGGACTAGCAGCTACAATGAGCAGTTCTTC. This chain connects TRBV10-2 to TRBJ2-1, with TRBD2 matching over 8 bases. CDR1 and CDR2 (germline): WSHSY, SAAADI. The V and J ends lost 5 bases and 3 bases, in that order; junction bases with no gene match: 12. The CDR3 is 17 amino acids.

A remark on this clonotype: Because the CDR3's place on the DNA is in doubt, the DNA is left out and the CDR3 is given as listed by TCRdb. The chain joins TRBV19 to TRBJ2-1; the table names TRBD1, a call not compared with the DNA. Germline V gene sequence: CDR1 LNHDA, CDR2 SQIVND (reference sequence). Termini included, the CDR3 measures 13 amino acids. This CDR3 reads CASRFGAGNEQFF.

Many counts were recorded for this clonotype. V is TRBV7-2 and J is TRBJ1-2; the D gene is possibly TRBD1 (5 bases). The CDR3 is made up of 14 amino acids. The germline V gene encodes CDR1 SGHTA and CDR2 FQGNSA. Trimming cost V 0 bases and J 4 bases, with 9 bases left between them. The CDR3 DNA reads as TGTGCCAGCAGCTTAGCCGTCCAGGGCTATGGCTACACCTTC. This gives the protein CASSLAVQGYGYTF.

The table lists this clonotype with many counts. V usage is TRBV6-6 and J usage is TRBJ2-3, with no clear D. Germline-derived CDR1 and CDR2 are MNHNY and SVGAGI (reference sequence). The CDR3 covers 12 residues. V was pared by 5 bases and J by 6 bases, with 9 bases between. The CDR3 reads CASSPTRDTQYF. CDR3 nucleotides: TGTGCCAGCAGTCCTACTCGGGATACGCAGTATTTT.

As to this clonotype: Being one base from a much bigger clone, this may be a read error. The chain joins TRBV28 to TRBJ1-1; D is uncertain. This CDR3 has 12 amino acids. V lost 7 bases and J lost 0, with 6 bases in between. Germline V gives CDR1 MDHEN, CDR2 SYDVKM. DNA of the CDR3: TGTGCCAGCAAAGAACTGAACACTGAAGCTTTCTTT. Translation: CASKELNTEAFF.

Many counts were recorded for this clonotype. The chain is built from TRBV20-1 and TRBJ2-1, with D perhaps matching TRBD2 (5 bases). The CDR3 loop spans 16 amino acids. The germline V gene has CDR1 DFQATT and CDR2 SNEGSKA (reference sequence). The V end was cut by 1 base, the J end by 1 base, with 14 bases between. CDR3 amino acids: CSARVSSGVSYNEQFF. In nucleotides, the CDR3 is TGCAGTGCTAGAGTATCCAGCGGAGTATCCTACAATGAGCAGTTCTTC.

This clonotype was counted between two and nine times. The V and J genes are TRBV6-2 or TRBV6-3 and TRBJ1-1; unclear D gene. CDR1 is MNHEY and CDR2 is SVGEGT in the germline V gene. V lost 6 bases and J lost 5, with 13 bases in between. The CDR3 has 13 amino acids. CDR3 in DNA: TGTGCCAGCAGAGACGCCTGGCGTACTGAAGCTTTCTTT. The encoded protein is CASRDAWRTEAFF.

There are many counts of this clonotype. This chain joins TRBV29-1 and TRBJ2-7; TRBD2 aligns across 7 bases. The J segment lost 5 bases and the V segment lost 7 bases, leaving 5 bases of the junction unmatched. The CDR3 consists of 11 residues. From germline, CDR1 is SQVTM and CDR2 ANQGSEA. The CDR3 DNA sequence: TGCAGCGGACGGGCGGGGGACGAGCAGTACTTC. Protein sequence: CSGRAGDEQYF.

This clonotype occurred many times. The V and J genes are TRBV5-1 and TRBJ1-1; D ambiguous. V was shortened by 3 bases and J by 8 bases, with 11 bases between the two germline ends. Germline CDR1 reads SGHRS; CDR2 reads YFSETQ. The CDR3 has 12 residues. In DNA form, the CDR3 reads TGCGCCAGCAGCTCATTACACGCCGAAGCTTTCTTT. It translates to CASSSLHAEAFF.

This clonotype was observed at least ten times. The DNA for the CDR3 is TGCAGTGCTAGAGATCTAGCCTCAGAGACCCAGTACTTC. This translates into CSARDLASETQYF. The chain employs TRBV20-1 and TRBJ2-5; D possibly corresponds to TRBD2 (5 bases). The length of the CDR3 is 13 residues. Germline V gene lookup returns CDR1 DFQATT and CDR2 SNEGSKA (reference sequence). V was shortened by 0 bases and J by 4 bases, with 9 bases between the two germline ends.

In the case of this clonotype: A much larger clone sits a single nucleotide away, making a read error possible. This sequence joins TRBV7-2 and TRBJ2-7; 7 nucleotides line up with TRBD1. The CDR3 sequence is 15 residues long. Germline lookup yields CDR1 SGHTA and CDR2 FQGNSA. CDR3 coding DNA: TGTGCCAGCAGCCCCCTGAGACAGGGCTCCTACGGGCAGTACTTC. It specifies CASSPLRQGSYGQYF.

This clonotype was seen repeatedly, ten times or more. This chain links TRBV4-1 with TRBJ2-7, with 9 bases identical to TRBD2. CDR3 size: 17 residues. CDR1 MGHRA and CDR2 YSYEKL come from the germline V gene. Losses at the gene ends were 1 base for V and 0 bases for J; bases not matched to a gene: 7. For the CDR3, the DNA is TGCGCCAGCAGCCAAGGGGAGGTACTAGCGGGCTCCTACGAGCAGTACTTC. Translated: CASSQGEVLAGSYEQYF.

This clonotype showed up many times. The V and J genes are TRBV5-6 and TRBJ1-5; the D is unclear. The CDR3 has 14 amino acids. In germline, CDR1 is SGHDT, CDR2 YYEEEE. V gave up 2 bases and J gave up 5 bases, with 11 bases separating them. The CDR3 bases are TGTGCCAGCAGCTTCGTCGGAACCGATCAGCCCCAGCATTTT. It translates to CASSFVGTDQPQHF.

This clonotype appeared a few times. The chain employs TRBV20-1 and TRBJ2-5; D might be TRBD2 (6 bases). CDR3 length: 12 amino acids. Germline CDR1 is DFQATT and CDR2 is SNEGSKA (reference sequence). V lost 3 bases to trimming and J lost 5 bases, with 10 bases between them. CDR3: CSARTSGETQYF. The CDR3 nucleotides read TGCAGTGCTAGGACTAGTGGGGAGACCCAGTACTTC.